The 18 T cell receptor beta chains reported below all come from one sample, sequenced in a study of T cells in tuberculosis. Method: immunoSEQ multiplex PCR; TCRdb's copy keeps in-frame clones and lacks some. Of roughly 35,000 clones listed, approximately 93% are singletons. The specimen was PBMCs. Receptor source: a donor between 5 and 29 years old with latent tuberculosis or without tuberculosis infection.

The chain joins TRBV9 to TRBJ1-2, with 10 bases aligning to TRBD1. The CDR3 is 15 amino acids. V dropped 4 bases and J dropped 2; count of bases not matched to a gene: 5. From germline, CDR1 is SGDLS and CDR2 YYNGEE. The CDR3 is CASSPGQGVNYGYTF. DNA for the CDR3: TGTGCCAGCAGCCCCGGACAGGGGGTAAACTATGGCTACACCTTC. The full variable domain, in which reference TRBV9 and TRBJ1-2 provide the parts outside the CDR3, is DSGVTQTPKHLITATGQRVTLRCSPRSGDLSVYWYQQSLDQGLQFLIQYYNGEERAKGNILERFSAQQFPDLHSELNLSSLELGDSALYFCASSPGQGVNYGYTFGSGTRLTVV.

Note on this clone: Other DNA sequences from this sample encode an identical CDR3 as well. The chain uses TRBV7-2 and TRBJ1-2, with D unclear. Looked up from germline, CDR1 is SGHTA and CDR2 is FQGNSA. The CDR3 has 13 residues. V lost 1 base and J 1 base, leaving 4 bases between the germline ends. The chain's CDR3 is CASSLDSNYGYTF. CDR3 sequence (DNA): TGTGCCAGCAGCTTAGACAGTAACTATGGCTACACCTTC.

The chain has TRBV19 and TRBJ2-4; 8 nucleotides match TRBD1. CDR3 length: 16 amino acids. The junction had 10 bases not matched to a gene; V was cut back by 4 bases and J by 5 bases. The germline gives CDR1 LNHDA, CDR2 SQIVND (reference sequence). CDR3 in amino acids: CASSNSPQGAQNIQYF. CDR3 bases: TGTGCCAGTAGTAATAGCCCCCAGGGGGCTCAAAACATTCAGTACTTC.

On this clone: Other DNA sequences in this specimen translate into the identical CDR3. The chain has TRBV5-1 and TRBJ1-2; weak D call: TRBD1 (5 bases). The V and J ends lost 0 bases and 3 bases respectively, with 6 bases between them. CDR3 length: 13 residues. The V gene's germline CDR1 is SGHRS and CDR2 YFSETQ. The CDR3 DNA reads TGCGCCAGCAGCTTGGCGGGGGACTATGGCTACACCTTC. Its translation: CASSLAGDYGYTF. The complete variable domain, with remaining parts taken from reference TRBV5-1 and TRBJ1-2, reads KAGVTQTPRYLIKTRGQQVTLSCSPISGHRSVSWYQQTPGQGLQFLFEYFSETQRNKGNFPGRFSGRQFSNSRSEMNVSTLELGDSALYLCASSLAGDYGYTFGSGTRLTVV.

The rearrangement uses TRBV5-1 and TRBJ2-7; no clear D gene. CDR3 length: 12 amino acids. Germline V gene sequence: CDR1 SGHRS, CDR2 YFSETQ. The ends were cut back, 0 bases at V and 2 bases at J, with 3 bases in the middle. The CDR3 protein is CASSLVAYEQYF. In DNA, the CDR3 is TGCGCCAGCAGCTTGGTAGCCTACGAGCAGTACTTC.

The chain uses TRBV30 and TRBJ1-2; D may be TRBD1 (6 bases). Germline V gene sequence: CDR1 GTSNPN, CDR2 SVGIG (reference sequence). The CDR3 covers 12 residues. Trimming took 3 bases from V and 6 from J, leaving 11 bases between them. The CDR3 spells CAWRAPGDGYTF. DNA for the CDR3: TGTGCCTGGAGGGCTCCAGGGGATGGCTACACCTTC.

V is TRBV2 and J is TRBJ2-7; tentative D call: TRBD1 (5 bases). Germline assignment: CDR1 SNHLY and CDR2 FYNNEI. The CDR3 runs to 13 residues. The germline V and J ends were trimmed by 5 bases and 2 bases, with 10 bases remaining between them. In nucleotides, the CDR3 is TGTGCCAGCAGTCGCGACAGAGCCTACGAGCAGTACTTC. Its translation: CASSRDRAYEQYF.

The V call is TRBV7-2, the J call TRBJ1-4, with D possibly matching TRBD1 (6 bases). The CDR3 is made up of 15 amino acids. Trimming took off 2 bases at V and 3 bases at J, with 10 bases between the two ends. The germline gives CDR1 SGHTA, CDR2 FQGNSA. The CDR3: CASSLPGGSNEKLFF. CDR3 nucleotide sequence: TGTGCCAGCAGCTTACCGGGGGGCTCTAATGAAAAACTGTTTTTT.

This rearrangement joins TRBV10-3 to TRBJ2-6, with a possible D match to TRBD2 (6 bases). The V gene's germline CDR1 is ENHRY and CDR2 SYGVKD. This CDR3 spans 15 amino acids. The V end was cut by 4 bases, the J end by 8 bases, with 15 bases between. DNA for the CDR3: TGTGCCATCAGTGTTGGGGGGAACGCACCCAACGTCCTGACTTTC. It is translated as CAISVGGNAPNVLTF.

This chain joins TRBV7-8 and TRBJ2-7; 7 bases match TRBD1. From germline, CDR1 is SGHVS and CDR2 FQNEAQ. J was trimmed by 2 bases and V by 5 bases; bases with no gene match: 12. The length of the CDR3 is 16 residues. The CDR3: CASSLPGQSLTYEQYF. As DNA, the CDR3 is TGTGCCAGCAGCCTTCCGGGACAGAGCTTAACCTACGAGCAGTACTTC.

The CDR3, as DNA: TGCGCCAGCAGCTTGCTCAGGGAGGGGGGCGAGCAGTACTTC. Translation: CASSLLREGGEQYF. The chain is built from TRBV5-1 and TRBJ2-7; possible D gene TRBD2, 7 bases. This CDR3 is built from 14 residues. Germline values: CDR1 SGHRS, CDR2 YFSETQ. Trimming removed 1 base from V and 6 bases from J, with 14 bases in between.

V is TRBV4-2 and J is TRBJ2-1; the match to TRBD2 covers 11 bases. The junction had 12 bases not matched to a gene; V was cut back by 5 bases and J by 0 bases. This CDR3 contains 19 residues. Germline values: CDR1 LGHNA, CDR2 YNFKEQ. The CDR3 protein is CASSSTSGGDLSSYNEQFF. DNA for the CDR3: TGTGCCAGCAGCTCAACTAGCGGGGGCGACCTTAGCTCCTACAATGAGCAGTTCTTC.

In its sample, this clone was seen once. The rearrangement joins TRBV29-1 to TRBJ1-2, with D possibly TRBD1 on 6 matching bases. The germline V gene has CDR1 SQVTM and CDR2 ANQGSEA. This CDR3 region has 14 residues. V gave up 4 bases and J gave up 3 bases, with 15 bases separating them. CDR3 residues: CSVAPGHRDYGYTF. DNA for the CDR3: TGCAGCGTTGCCCCGGGACATCGGGACTATGGCTACACCTTC.

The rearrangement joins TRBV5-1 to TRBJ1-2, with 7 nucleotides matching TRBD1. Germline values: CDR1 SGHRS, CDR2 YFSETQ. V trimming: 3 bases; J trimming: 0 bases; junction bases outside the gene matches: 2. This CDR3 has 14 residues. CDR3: CASSWDSSNYGYTF. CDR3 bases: TGCGCCAGCAGCTGGGACAGCTCTAACTATGGCTACACCTTC.

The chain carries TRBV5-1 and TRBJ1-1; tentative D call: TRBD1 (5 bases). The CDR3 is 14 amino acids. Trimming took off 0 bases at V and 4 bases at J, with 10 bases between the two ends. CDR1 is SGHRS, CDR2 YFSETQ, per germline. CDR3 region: CASSLVGGSTEAFF. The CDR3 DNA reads TGCGCCAGCAGCTTGGTCGGGGGTAGCACTGAAGCTTTCTTT.

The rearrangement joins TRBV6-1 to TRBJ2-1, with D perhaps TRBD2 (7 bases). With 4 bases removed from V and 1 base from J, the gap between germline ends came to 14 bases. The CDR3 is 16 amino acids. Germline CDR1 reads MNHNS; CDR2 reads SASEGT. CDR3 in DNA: TGTGCCAGCAGTGTTGGCAGGGGACTATCCTACAATGAGCAGTTCTTC. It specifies CASSVGRGLSYNEQFF.

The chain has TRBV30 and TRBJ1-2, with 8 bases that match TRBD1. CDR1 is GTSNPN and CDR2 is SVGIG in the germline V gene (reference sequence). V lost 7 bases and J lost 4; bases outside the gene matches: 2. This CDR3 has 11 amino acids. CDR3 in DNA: TGTGCCTTCACAGGGGGCTATGGCTACACCTTC. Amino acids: CAFTGGYGYTF.

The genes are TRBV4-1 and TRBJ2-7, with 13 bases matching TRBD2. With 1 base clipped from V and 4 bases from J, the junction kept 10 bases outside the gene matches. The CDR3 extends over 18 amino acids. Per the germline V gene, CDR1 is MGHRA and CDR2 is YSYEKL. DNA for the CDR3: TGCGCCAGCAGCCAAGGATCGTTCGGGACTAGCGGGGTTTACGAGCAGTACTTC. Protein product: CASSQGSFGTSGVYEQYF.